The 17 T cell receptor beta chains given below trace back to one sample, sequenced in a study of blood T cells in healthy people across ages. Then a second PCR, running roughly 7 to 11 cycles, was carried out with a sample-barcoded 5' primer and a J-beta primer mix. MiXCR, run by TCRdb on the 5' RACE reads, gives a single entry per CDR3 protein. The sample shows about 1,500,000 distinct CDR3 sequences, approximately 28% of them seen only once. The specimen was blood. The receptors derive from a woman in her thirties in good health.

This clonotype was seen a few times. The chain is built from TRBV2 and TRBJ2-7; D uncertain. The V end lost 2 bases, the J end lost 2 bases, and 13 bases lay between the germline ends. This CDR3 is 15 amino acids long. Germline lookup yields CDR1 SNHLY and CDR2 FYNNEI. The CDR3 spells CASSERALQAYEQYF. CDR3 DNA sequence: TGTGCCAGCAGTGAAAGGGCACTCCAGGCCTACGAGCAGTACTTC.

This clonotype was found a few times. A read error is possible here, since a much larger clone lies one base away. The CDR3 is CSSSQETQYF. The DNA of the CDR3 is TGCAGTTCTAGCCAAGAGACCCAGTACTTC. The J gene is TRBJ2-5, the V gene TRBV20-1; D ambiguous. Germline V gene sequence: CDR1 DFQATT, CDR2 SNEGSKA (reference sequence). CDR3 length equals 10 residues.

This chain links TRBV27 with TRBJ2-3; tentatively, D is TRBD2 (7 bases). The CDR3 totals 17 residues. Germline lookup yields CDR1 MNHEY and CDR2 SMNVEV (reference sequence). The V gene lost 5 bases and the J gene lost 5 bases, with 23 bases spanning the gap. The CDR3 is CASSPLGGGGAGDTQYF. DNA of the CDR3: TGTGCCAGCAGTCCCCTTGGTGGGGGGGGGGCGGGAGATACGCAGTATTTT.

This rearrangement joins TRBV7-6 to TRBJ2-3, with TRBD2 matching over 10 bases. Germline CDR1 SGHVS, CDR2 FNYEAQ. V dropped 1 base and J dropped 2; count of bases not matched to a gene: 3. This CDR3 comprises 16 residues. The CDR3 sequence: CASSLGTSGDTDTQYF. CDR3 in DNA: TGTGCCAGCAGCTTAGGGACTAGCGGTGACACAGATACGCAGTATTTT.

This clonotype has a handful of counts. The CDR3 here is CASSQGQKLSPLHF. In nucleotides, the CDR3 is TGTGCCAGCAGCCAAGGACAGAAGCTTTCACCCCTCCACTTT. V gene TRBV3-1 combines with J gene TRBJ1-6, with D perhaps matching TRBD1 (5 bases). V lost 1 base to trimming and J lost 9 bases, with 10 bases between them. The CDR3 has 14 amino acids. Looked up from germline, CDR1 is LGHDT and CDR2 is YNNKEL (reference sequence). Full variable domain (missing parts from reference TRBV3-1 and TRBJ1-6): DTAVSQTPKYLVTQMGNDKSIKCEQNLGHDTMYWYKQDSKKFLKIMFSYNNKELIINETVPNRFSPKSPDKAHLNLHINSLELGDSAVYFCASSQGQKLSPLHFGNGTRLTVT.

This rearrangement joins TRBV7-9 to TRBJ1-2; D remains ambiguous. V was shortened by 5 bases and J by 2 bases, with 12 bases between the two germline ends. Germline V gene data show CDR1 as SEHNR and CDR2 as FQNEAQ (reference sequence). The CDR3 spans 14 residues. The chain's CDR3 is CASSARGRNYGYTF. The CDR3 DNA sequence: TGTGCCAGCAGCGCCCGAGGACGCAACTATGGCTACACCTTC.

The chain links TRBV29-1 to TRBJ1-1; 9 bases agree with TRBD1. The germline gives CDR1 SQVTM, CDR2 ANQGSEA. CDR3 length: 16 amino acids. The V segment lost 3 bases and the J segment 1 base; nucleotides outside the gene matches: 9. CDR3 residues: CSVEGLWDRANTEAFF. In DNA form, the CDR3 reads TGCAGCGTTGAGGGTTTGTGGGACAGGGCGAACACTGAAGCTTTCTTT.

This clonotype has more than one count but fewer than ten. This chain links TRBV5-1 with TRBJ1-2, with 11 bases matching TRBD1. Germline V gives CDR1 SGHRS, CDR2 YFSETQ. The CDR3 covers 14 residues. Germline trimming cut 6 bases from V and 8 bases from J; bases unmatched to any gene: 9. This CDR3 is CASMGGQGARGYTF. Here the CDR3 DNA reads TGCGCCAGCATGGGAGGACAGGGGGCCAGAGGCTACACCTTC.

This clonotype turned up a few times. The chain couples TRBV7-3 to TRBJ2-3; 10 bases are shared with TRBD2. J lost 4 bases, V lost 2 bases, and 9 bases had no gene match. The CDR3 has 17 residues. Per germline, CDR1 SGHTA and CDR2 FQGTGA. CDR3 DNA: TGTGCCAGCAGCTTATCGGGAGCGGGGGGGCCCCCAGATACGCAGTATTTT. Protein: CASSLSGAGGPPDTQYF. The whole variable domain, filled in from reference TRBV7-3 and TRBJ2-3, reads GAGVSQTPSNKVTEKGKYVELRCDPISGHTALYWYRQSLGQGPEFLIYFQGTGAADDSGLPNDRFFAVRPEGSVSTLKIQRTERGDSAVYLCASSLSGAGGPPDTQYFGPGTRLTVL.

This clonotype was recorded a few times. The chain uses TRBV10-3 and TRBJ1-1; no definite D call. The ends were cut back, 6 bases at V and 0 bases at J, with 11 bases in the middle. The CDR3 is 14 amino acids. CDR1 and CDR2 from the germline V gene are ENHRY and SYGVKD. CDR3 protein: CAIREPTLNTEAFF. The CDR3 region has the DNA TGTGCCATCAGAGAACCGACTCTGAACACTGAAGCTTTCTTT.

This sequence joins TRBV20-1 and TRBJ1-3, with TRBD1 as a possible D gene (6 bases). This CDR3 region has 16 residues. Germline loops: CDR1 DFQATT, CDR2 SNEGSKA (reference sequence). V dropped 2 bases and J dropped 3 bases, with 17 bases sitting between them. Here the CDR3 DNA reads TGCAGTGCTAGAATCCCTAACAGGGCTATTGGAAACACCATATATTTT. This translates into CSARIPNRAIGNTIYF.

V and J are TRBV5-1 and TRBJ1-5; no clear D. CDR3 length equals 15 residues. Germline loops: CDR1 SGHRS, CDR2 YFSETQ. Trimming cost V 7 bases and J 0 bases, with 14 bases left between them. In nucleotides, the CDR3 is TGCGCCAGCTCCTTAGCAGACCATAGCAATCAGCCCCAGCATTTT. Its translation: CASSLADHSNQPQHF.

This clonotype has just one count. The J gene is TRBJ2-4, the V gene TRBV10-2; 9 bases agree with TRBD2. This CDR3 contains 15 residues. V shed 7 bases, J shed 9 bases, and the junction held 13 bases outside the gene matches. Germline CDR1 is WSHSY and CDR2 is SAAADI. The CDR3 coding sequence is TGCGCCAGCATAGGAGACGCGGGGGGGCCGGGCATTCAGTACTTC. It yields the protein CASIGDAGGPGIQYF.

This clonotype turned up a few times. The rearrangement links TRBV9 to TRBJ2-5; 7 bases are shared with TRBD2. This CDR3 has 14 residues. V shed 3 bases, J shed 2 bases, and the junction held 4 bases outside the gene matches. The germline V gene has CDR1 SGDLS and CDR2 YYNGEE. In DNA form, the CDR3 reads TGTGCCAGCAGCGACAGCGGGGCACAAGAGACCCAGTACTTC. Translation gives CASSDSGAQETQYF.

This clonotype has a count of ten or more. The chain combines TRBV29-1 with TRBJ2-7, with no clear D. V was trimmed by 4 bases and J by 0 bases, leaving 10 bases between them. The CDR3 totals 13 residues. CDR1 and CDR2 (germline): SQVTM, ANQGSEA. CDR3 protein: CSVARRISYEQYF. The CDR3, as DNA: TGCAGCGTTGCACGACGGATCTCCTACGAGCAGTACTTC.

Comments on this clonotype: At one of its ends the junction is not consistent with the germline gene, which may arise from a read error. The chain joins TRBV12-3 or TRBV12-4 to TRBJ2-3; D is unresolved. This CDR3 contains 15 residues. As DNA, the CDR3 is TGTGCCAGCAGTTTAGGGGGTGGATCAACAGATATGCAGTATTTT. This codes for CASSLGGGSTDMQYF.

In this sample, this clonotype turned up a few times. This chain joins TRBV12-3 or TRBV12-4 and TRBJ2-7; D is perhaps TRBD2 (7 bases). The CDR3 is made up of 14 amino acids. V was shortened by 6 bases and J by 3 bases, with 15 bases between the two germline ends. Here the CDR3 reads CASSTEGGGYEQYF. CDR3 coding DNA: TGTGCCAGCAGCACAGAGGGGGGGGGCTACGAGCAGTACTTC.